This T cell receptor (beta chain) comes out of a study of control samples from healthy donors and cancer patients. Germline V CDR1 and CDR2: LNHDA, SQIVND (reference sequence). The CDR3 runs 12 residues. V shed 4 bases and J shed 1 base, with 5 bases lying between them. Libraries were prepared by immunoSEQ multiplex PCR; TCRdb keeps only in-frame clonotypes and omits some of them. The sample lists 160,000 or so clones; approximately 94% were seen once. This sequence originates from a man between 60 and 70 years old with colorectal cancer. Sequencing was done on a sample of PBMCs. V is TRBV19 and J is TRBJ2-7; D is ambiguous. CDR3 loop: CASSTRSYEQYF. DNA of the CDR3: TGTGCCAGTAGTACTCGATCCTACGAGCAGTACTTC.